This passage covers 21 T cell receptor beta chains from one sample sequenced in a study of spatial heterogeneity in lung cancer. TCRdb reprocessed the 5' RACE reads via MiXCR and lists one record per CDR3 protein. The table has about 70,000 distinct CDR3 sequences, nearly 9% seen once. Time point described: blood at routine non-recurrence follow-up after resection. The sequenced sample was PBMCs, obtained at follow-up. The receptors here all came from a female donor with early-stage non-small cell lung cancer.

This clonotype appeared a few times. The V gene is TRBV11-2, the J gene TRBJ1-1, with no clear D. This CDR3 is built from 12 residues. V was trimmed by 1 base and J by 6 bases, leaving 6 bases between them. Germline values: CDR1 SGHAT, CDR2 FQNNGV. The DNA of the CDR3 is TGTGCCAGCAGCTTAGTAGCCCCTGAAGCTTTCTTT. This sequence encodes CASSLVAPEAFF.

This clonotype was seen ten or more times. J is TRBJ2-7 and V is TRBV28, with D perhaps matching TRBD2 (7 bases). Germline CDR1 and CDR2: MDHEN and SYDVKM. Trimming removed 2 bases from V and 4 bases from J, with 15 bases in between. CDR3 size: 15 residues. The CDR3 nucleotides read TGTGCCAGCAGTTTACTGGGGGGGCCTCAATACGAGCAGTACTTC. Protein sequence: CASSLLGGPQYEQYF.

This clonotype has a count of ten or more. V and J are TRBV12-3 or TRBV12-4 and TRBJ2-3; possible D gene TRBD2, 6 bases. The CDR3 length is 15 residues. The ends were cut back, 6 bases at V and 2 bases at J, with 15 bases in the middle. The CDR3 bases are TGTGCCAGCAGAGCCGCGGGACTGAACACAGATACGCAGTATTTT. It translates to CASRAAGLNTDTQYF.

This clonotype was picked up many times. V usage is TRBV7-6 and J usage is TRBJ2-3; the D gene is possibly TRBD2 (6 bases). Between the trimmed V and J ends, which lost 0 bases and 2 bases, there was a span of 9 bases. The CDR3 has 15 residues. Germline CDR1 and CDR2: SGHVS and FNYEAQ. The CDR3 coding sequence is TGTGCCAGCAGCTTAGCTGCGGGGAACACAGATACGCAGTATTTT. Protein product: CASSLAAGNTDTQYF.

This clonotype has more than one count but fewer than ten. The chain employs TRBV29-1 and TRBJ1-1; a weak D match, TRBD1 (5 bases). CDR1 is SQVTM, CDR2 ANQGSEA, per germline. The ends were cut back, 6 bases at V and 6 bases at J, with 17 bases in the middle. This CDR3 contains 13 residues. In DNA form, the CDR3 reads TGCAGCGTCCGGGACGGCGACGGATCTGAAGCTTTCTTT. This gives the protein CSVRDGDGSEAFF.

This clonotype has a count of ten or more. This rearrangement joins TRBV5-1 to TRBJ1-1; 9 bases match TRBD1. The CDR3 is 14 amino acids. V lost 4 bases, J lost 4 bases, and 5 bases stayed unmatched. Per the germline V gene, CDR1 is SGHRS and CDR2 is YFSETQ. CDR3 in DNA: TGCGCCAGCAGCGCAAGACAGGGGGGCACTGAAGCTTTCTTT. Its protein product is CASSARQGGTEAFF.

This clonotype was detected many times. CDR3 region: CASSFSGGELFF. The CDR3 nucleotides are TGTGCCAGCAGTTTCTCCGGCGGGGAGCTGTTTTTT. The J gene is TRBJ2-2, the V gene TRBV27, with D unresolved. The V gene lost 3 bases and the J gene lost 7 bases, with 6 bases spanning the gap. The CDR3 consists of 12 residues. The germline V gene has CDR1 MNHEY and CDR2 SMNVEV (reference sequence).

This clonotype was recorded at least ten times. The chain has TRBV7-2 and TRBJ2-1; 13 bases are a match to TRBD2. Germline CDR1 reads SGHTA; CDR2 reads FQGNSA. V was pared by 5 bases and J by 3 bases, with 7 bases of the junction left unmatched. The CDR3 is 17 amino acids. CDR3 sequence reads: CASSLGTSGEYYNEQFF. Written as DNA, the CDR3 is TGTGCCAGCAGCCTCGGGACTAGCGGGGAATACTACAATGAGCAGTTCTTC.

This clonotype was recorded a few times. The CDR3 bases are TGCGCCAGCAGCGATAAAAGCAATTCACCCCTCCACTTT. Encoded protein: CASSDKSNSPLHF. V is TRBV5-1 and J is TRBJ1-6; no definite D call. CDR1 and CDR2 (germline): SGHRS, YFSETQ. The CDR3 is 13 residues long. The V end lost 4 bases, the J end lost 7 bases, and 9 bases lay between the germline ends.

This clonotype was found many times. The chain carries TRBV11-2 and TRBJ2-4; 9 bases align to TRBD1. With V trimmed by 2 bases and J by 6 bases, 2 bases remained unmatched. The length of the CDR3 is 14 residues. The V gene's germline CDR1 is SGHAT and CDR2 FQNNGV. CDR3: CASSLRTGVNIQYF. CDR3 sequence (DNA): TGTGCCAGCAGCTTACGGACAGGGGTAAACATTCAGTACTTC.

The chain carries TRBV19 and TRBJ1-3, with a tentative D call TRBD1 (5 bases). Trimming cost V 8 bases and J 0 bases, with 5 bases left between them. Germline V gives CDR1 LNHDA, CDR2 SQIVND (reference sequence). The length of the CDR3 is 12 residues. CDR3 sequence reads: CASGTSGNTIYF. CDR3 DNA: TGTGCCAGTGGGACCTCTGGAAACACCATATATTTT.

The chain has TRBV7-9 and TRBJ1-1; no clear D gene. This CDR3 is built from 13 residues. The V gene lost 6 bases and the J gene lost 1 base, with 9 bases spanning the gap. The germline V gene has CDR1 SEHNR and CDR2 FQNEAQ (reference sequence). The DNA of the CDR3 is TGTGCCAGCAGACGGGGAGGGAACACTGAAGCTTTCTTT. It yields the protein CASRRGGNTEAFF.

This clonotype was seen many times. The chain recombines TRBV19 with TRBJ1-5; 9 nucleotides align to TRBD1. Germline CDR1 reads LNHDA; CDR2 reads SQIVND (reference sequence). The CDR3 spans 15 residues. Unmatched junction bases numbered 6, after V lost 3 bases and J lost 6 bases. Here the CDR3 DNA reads TGTGCCAGTAGTATCGGGACAGGGCCCTTTCAGCCCCAGCATTTT. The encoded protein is CASSIGTGPFQPQHF.

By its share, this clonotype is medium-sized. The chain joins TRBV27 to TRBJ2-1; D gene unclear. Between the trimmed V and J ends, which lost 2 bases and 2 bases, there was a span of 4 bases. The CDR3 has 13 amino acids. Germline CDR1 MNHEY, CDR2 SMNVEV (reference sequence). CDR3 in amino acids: CASSLRPYNEQFF. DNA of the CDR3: TGTGCCAGCAGTTTAAGGCCCTACAATGAGCAGTTCTTC.

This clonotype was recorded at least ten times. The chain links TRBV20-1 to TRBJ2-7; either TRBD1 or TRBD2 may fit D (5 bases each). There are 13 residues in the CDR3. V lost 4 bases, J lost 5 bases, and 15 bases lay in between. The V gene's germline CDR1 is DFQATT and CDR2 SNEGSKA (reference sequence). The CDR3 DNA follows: TGCAGTGCTACGGGGCATGGGGGTGACGAGCAGTACTTC. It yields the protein CSATGHGGDEQYF.

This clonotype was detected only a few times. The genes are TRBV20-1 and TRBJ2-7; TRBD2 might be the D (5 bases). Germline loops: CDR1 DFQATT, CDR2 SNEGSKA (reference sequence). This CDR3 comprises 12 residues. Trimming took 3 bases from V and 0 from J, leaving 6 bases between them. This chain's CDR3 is CSARTTSYEQYF. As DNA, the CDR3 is TGCAGTGCTAGGACTACCTCCTACGAGCAGTACTTC.

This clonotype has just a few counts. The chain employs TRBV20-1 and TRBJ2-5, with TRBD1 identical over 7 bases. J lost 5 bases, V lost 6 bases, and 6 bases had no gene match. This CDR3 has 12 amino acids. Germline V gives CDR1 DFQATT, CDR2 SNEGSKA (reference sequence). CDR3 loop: CSADRVVETQYF. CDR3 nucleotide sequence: TGCAGTGCCGACAGGGTTGTTGAGACCCAGTACTTC.

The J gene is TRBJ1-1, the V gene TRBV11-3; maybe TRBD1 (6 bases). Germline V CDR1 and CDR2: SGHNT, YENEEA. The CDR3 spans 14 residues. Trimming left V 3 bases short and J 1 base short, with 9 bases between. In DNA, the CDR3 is TGTGCCAGCAGCTTGGGGGGGCCGAACACTGAAGCTTTCTTT. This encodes CASSLGGPNTEAFF.

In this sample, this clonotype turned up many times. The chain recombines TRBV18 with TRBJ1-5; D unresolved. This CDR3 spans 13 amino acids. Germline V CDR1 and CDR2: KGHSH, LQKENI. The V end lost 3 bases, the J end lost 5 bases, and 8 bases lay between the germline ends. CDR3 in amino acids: CASSPVGDQPQHF. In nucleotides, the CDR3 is TGTGCCAGCTCACCCGTCGGAGATCAGCCCCAGCATTTT. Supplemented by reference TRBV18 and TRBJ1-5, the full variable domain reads NAGVMQNPRHLVRRRGQEARLRCSPMKGHSHVYWYRQLPEEGLKFMVYLQKENIIDESGMPKERFSAEFPKEGPSILRIQQVVRGDSAAYFCASSPVGDQPQHFGDGTRLSIL.

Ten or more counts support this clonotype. The CDR3 spells CSATRGGQGNEQFF. In DNA form, the CDR3 reads TGCAGTGCGACAAGGGGGGGCCAGGGAAATGAGCAGTTCTTC. The rearrangement links TRBV20-1 to TRBJ2-1; a weak D match, TRBD2 (7 bases). Trimming pared 6 bases from V and 7 bases from J, leaving 19 bases between. The CDR3 is 14 amino acids. Germline CDR1 reads DFQATT; CDR2 reads SNEGSKA (reference sequence).

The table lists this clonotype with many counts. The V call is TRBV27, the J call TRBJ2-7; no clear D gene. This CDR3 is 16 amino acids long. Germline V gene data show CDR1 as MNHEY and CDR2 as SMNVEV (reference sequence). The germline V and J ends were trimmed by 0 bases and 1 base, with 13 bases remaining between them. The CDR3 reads CASSLSGPYLSYEQYF. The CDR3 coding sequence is TGTGCCAGCAGTTTATCTGGACCCTACCTATCCTACGAGCAGTACTTC.